This passage covers 21 T cell receptor beta chains from one sample sequenced in a study of T cells expressing NK-cell markers. TCRdb reprocessed the 5' RACE reads, keeping one entry per CDR3 protein, no DNA. The table lists about 460,000 distinct CDR3 sequences. The sample consisted of blood T cells: a sorted CD56 or NKG2C T cell subset, CD4+ or CD8+ T cells, or bulk PBMC T cells (not recorded which). Every receptor here comes from a woman between 45 and 65 years old in good health.

This rearrangement joins TRBV29-1 to TRBJ2-3. Germline V CDR1 and CDR2: SQVTM, ANQGSEA. CDR3 length: 14 amino acids. The CDR3 loop is CSVEEPRRTDTQYF.

The gene calls are TRBV10-3 and TRBJ2-3; TCRdb returns TRBD2, unconfirmable since there is no DNA. Germline CDR1 ENHRY, CDR2 SYGVKD. This CDR3 has 12 residues. The CDR3 loop reads CAIRGSSDTQYF.

The V and J genes are TRBV12-3 or TRBV12-4 and TRBJ1-1. The CDR3 contains 16 residues. CDR3 protein: CASTTLGGGASTEAFF.

The chain uses TRBV12-3 or TRBV12-4 and TRBJ1-1; with no DNA, the TCRdb D assignment of TRBD1 cannot be verified. The CDR3 is made up of 14 amino acids. The CDR3 sequence is CASSRQGMDTEAFF.

This CDR3 reads CASSIRTGYGNEQFF. This chain links TRBV19 with TRBJ2-1; the TCRdb D gene call, TRBD1, has no DNA to confirm it. CDR3 length equals 15 residues. From germline, CDR1 is LNHDA and CDR2 SQIVND (reference sequence).

This CDR3 is CASSSRGRKVENTGELFF. The chain couples TRBV7-8 to TRBJ2-2; lacking DNA, the TRBD1 call made by TCRdb goes unchecked. The CDR3 runs to 18 residues. Germline V gene lookup returns CDR1 SGHVS and CDR2 FQNEAQ.

This sequence joins TRBV3-1 and TRBJ2-1; the D call of TRBD2 rests on TCRdb alone, since no DNA is present to check it. CDR1 LGHDT and CDR2 YNNKEL come from the germline V gene (reference sequence). The CDR3 sequence is 16 residues long. CDR3 amino acids: CASSRLGLAGFHEQFF.

The rearrangement links TRBV5-1 to TRBJ2-1. This CDR3 region has 14 residues. From germline, CDR1 is SGHRS and CDR2 YFSETQ. This chain's CDR3 is CASSLDAANNEQFF.

The rearrangement joins TRBV12-3 or TRBV12-4 to TRBJ1-6. The CDR3 covers 15 residues. This CDR3 is CASTRSSSYNSPLHF.

The V and J genes are TRBV24-1 and TRBJ2-1; no DNA is available, so the TRBD1 call from TCRdb remains unchecked. Germline V gene data show CDR1 as KGHDR and CDR2 as SFDVKD. CDR3 length: 17 residues. The chain's CDR3 is CATSDLLPGQGWGEQFF.

The V call is TRBV18, the J call TRBJ1-1. Germline assignment: CDR1 KGHSH and CDR2 LQKENI. There are 16 residues in the CDR3. CDR3 sequence: CASSPSGLRTNTEAFF.

This chain joins TRBV20-1 and TRBJ2-1. Germline CDR1 DFQATT, CDR2 SNEGSKA (reference sequence). The CDR3 is 16 residues long. The CDR3 protein is CSARDLWRSSYNEQFF.

The chain has TRBV3-1 and TRBJ2-3; TCRdb gives TRBD1 as the D gene, but with no DNA this cannot be confirmed. This CDR3 spans 15 amino acids. Germline V lookup: CDR1 LGHDT, CDR2 YNNKEL (reference sequence). CDR3 protein: CASSPQDRGTDTQYF.

The rearrangement uses TRBV12-5 and TRBJ2-5; TCRdb's D gene call, TRBD1, goes unchecked for lack of DNA. CDR1 and CDR2 from the germline V gene are LGHNT and FRNRAP. CDR3 length: 16 amino acids. CDR3 protein: CASGLGQGQSQETQYF. The whole variable domain, filled in from reference TRBV12-5 and TRBJ2-5, reads DARVTQTPRHKVTEMGQEVTMRCQPILGHNTVFWYRQTMMQGLELLAYFRNRAPLDDSGMPKDRFSAEMPDATLATLKIQPSEPRDSAVYFCASGLGQGQSQETQYFGPGTRLLVL.

The rearrangement joins TRBV5-5 to TRBJ2-1; the D gene TCRdb calls, TRBD2, cannot be checked with no DNA. CDR3 size: 17 residues. Germline V gives CDR1 SGHKS, CDR2 YYEKEE (reference sequence). The CDR3 spells CASIQRAGEISYNEQFF. The variable domain in full, with the rest retrieved from reference TRBV5-5 and TRBJ2-1, is DAGVTQSPTHLIKTRGQQVTLRCSPISGHKSVSWYQQVLGQGPQFIFQYYEKEERGRGNFPDRFSARQFPNYSSELNVNALLLGDSALYLCASIQRAGEISYNEQFFGPGTRLTVL.

V gene TRBV7-2 combines with J gene TRBJ2-2. This CDR3 has 15 residues. Germline CDR1 is SGHTA and CDR2 is FQGNSA. The CDR3 is CASSLASRNTGELFF.

V and J are TRBV29-1 and TRBJ1-1; TCRdb lists TRBD1, though no DNA is available to test this call. This CDR3 is built from 13 residues. Germline V gene data show CDR1 as SQVTM and CDR2 as ANQGSEA. CDR3 amino acids: CSVGGVRNTEAFF.

The chain couples TRBV6-5 to TRBJ2-1; TCRdb's D call, TRBD2, is unchecked because there is no DNA. CDR1 and CDR2 (germline): MNHEY, SVGAGI. This CDR3 has 16 residues. CDR3 amino acids: CASRRTSGRDYNEQFF.

V and J are TRBV18 and TRBJ2-7. The CDR3 runs 14 residues. Germline loops: CDR1 KGHSH, CDR2 LQKENI. Here the CDR3 reads CASSPRGTYYEQYF.

V usage is TRBV20-1 and J usage is TRBJ2-5; there is no DNA to check the TCRdb D call of TRBD1. Germline V gives CDR1 DFQATT, CDR2 SNEGSKA (reference sequence). This CDR3 is built from 18 residues. The CDR3 spells CSARLGARASGYQETQYF.

The rearrangement uses TRBV4-1 and TRBJ2-4; TCRdb gives TRBD1 as the D gene, but with no DNA this cannot be confirmed. This CDR3 is built from 17 residues. Germline CDR1 MGHRA, CDR2 YSYEKL. The CDR3 spells CASSQPWAGVAKNIQYF.